What follows are 7 T cell receptor beta chains derived from one specimen sequenced in a study of cytomegalovirus exposure and HLA in healthy donors. Primers: 60 Vbeta forward and 13 Jbeta reverse. This table comes from immunoSEQ multiplex PCR, and its TCRdb copy is limited to in-frame clones, with some not included. Here the sample spans some 130,000 clones, roughly 82% being singletons. Sequencing input: PBMCs. All receptors derive from a male donor in good health and CMV-seropositive.

This clone has only a few counts. The rearrangement links TRBV19 to TRBJ2-7, with 8 bases that match TRBD2. The ends lost 4 bases at V and 1 base at J; junction bases unmatched: 6. Germline lookup yields CDR1 LNHDA and CDR2 SQIVND (reference sequence). The CDR3 spans 15 residues. The CDR3 loop reads CASSKGGRPSYEQYF. The CDR3, as DNA: TGTGCCAGTAGTAAAGGCGGGAGGCCATCCTACGAGCAGTACTTC. Full variable domain (missing parts from reference TRBV19 and TRBJ2-7): DGGITQSPKYLFRKEGQNVTLSCEQNLNHDAMYWYRQDPGQGLRLIYYSQIVNDFQKGDIAEGYSVSREKKESFPLTVTSAQKNPTAFYLCASSKGGRPSYEQYFGPGTRLTVT.

This clone was counted only a few times. The chain uses TRBV2 and TRBJ2-1; D is possibly TRBD1 (5 bases). Germline CDR1 SNHLY, CDR2 FYNNEI. V gave up 9 bases and J gave up 0 bases, with 9 bases separating them. The CDR3 runs 13 residues. CDR3 nucleotide sequence: TGTGCCAGGGGTGACAGCTCCTACAATGAGCAGTTCTTC. Protein: CARGDSSYNEQFF.

The J gene is TRBJ2-7, the V gene TRBV29-1, with 7 positions matching TRBD1. This CDR3 region has 13 residues. V shed 2 bases and J 1 base; nucleotides not matched to a gene: 2. Per germline, CDR1 SQVTM and CDR2 ANQGSEA. Here the CDR3 DNA reads TGCAGCGTTGAACTGGACAGGTCCTACGAGCAGTACTTC. Residues: CSVELDRSYEQYF.

V gene TRBV7-3 combines with J gene TRBJ2-1; 13 bases match TRBD2. The germline V gene encodes CDR1 SGHTA and CDR2 FQGTGA. This CDR3 comprises 16 residues. V was pared by 2 bases and J by 7 bases, with 5 bases of the junction left unmatched. CDR3 sequence (DNA): TGTGCCAGCAGCTTAGCCGGGACTAGCGGGATTAATGAGCAGTTCTTC. It yields the protein CASSLAGTSGINEQFF.

This chain connects TRBV2 to TRBJ2-5; D possibly corresponds to TRBD2 (6 bases). This CDR3 comprises 18 residues. The germline V gene encodes CDR1 SNHLY and CDR2 FYNNEI. Deletions cut 3 bases from V and 3 bases from J, with 23 bases between. This chain's CDR3 is CASSDRLRGLGGEETQYF. CDR3 sequence (DNA): TGTGCCAGCAGTGACCGTCTCCGGGGGTTGGGGGGAGAAGAGACCCAGTACTTC.

The chain is built from TRBV15 and TRBJ2-5; 8 bases line up with TRBD2. With the DNA end fitting TRBJ2-7 better, the J assignment may be wrong. From germline, CDR1 is LNHNV and CDR2 YYDKDF (reference sequence). The CDR3 spans 16 residues. CDR3 residues: CATSRESGTRPYEQYF. The CDR3 DNA is TGTGCCACCAGCAGAGAGTCCGGGACTAGACCCTACGAGCAGTACTTC.

The chain uses TRBV4-3 and TRBJ2-2; D is perhaps TRBD2 (6 bases). This CDR3 spans 18 amino acids. Trimming took 3 bases from V and 0 from J, leaving 17 bases between them. The germline CDR1 and CDR2 sequences are LGHNA and YSLEER. CDR3 sequence (DNA): TGCGCCAGCAGCCAGACTAGTTGGAGCAGGGCGAACACCGGGGAGCTGTTTTTT. It specifies CASSQTSWSRANTGELFF.